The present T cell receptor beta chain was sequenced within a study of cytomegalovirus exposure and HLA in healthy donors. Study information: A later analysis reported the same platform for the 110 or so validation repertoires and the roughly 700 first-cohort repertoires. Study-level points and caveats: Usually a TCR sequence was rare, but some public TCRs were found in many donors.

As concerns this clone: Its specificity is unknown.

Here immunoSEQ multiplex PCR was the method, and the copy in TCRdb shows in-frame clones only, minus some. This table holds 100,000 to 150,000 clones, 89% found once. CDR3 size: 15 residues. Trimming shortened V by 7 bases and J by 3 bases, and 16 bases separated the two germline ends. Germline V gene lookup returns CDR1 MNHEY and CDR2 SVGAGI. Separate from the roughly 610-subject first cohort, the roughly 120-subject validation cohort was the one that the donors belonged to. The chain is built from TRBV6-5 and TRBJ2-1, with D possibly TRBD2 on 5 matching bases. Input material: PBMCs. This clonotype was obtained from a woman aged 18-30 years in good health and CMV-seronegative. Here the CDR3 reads CASTPPRGGYNEQFF. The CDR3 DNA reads TGTGCCAGCACCCCGCCCCGTGGAGGCTACAATGAGCAGTTCTTC.